This TCR beta chain emerged from a study of T-cell reconstitution after alpha-beta-depleted transplantation in children. Trimming pared 1 base from V and 5 bases from J, leaving 14 bases between. CDR3 length: 15 residues. Using unique molecular identifiers, the investigators prepared the TCRbeta library. Each CDR3 protein gets one entry after TCRdb re-called the PCR reads with MiXCR. Here the sample spans a few hundred thousand distinct CDR3 sequences, about 12% being singletons. This clonotype was found a few times. This TCR came from a human donor who donated a stem cell graft to a child with combined immunodeficiency. This specimen was PBMCs from the stem cell graft donor, taken from the stem cell graft. The chain joins TRBV12-3 or TRBV12-4 to TRBJ1-2; D gene ambiguous. The CDR3 nucleotides are TGTGCCAGCAGTTTAGTGCCCCTAGCGGGGTATGGCTACACCTTC. It specifies CASSLVPLAGYGYTF.